This T cell receptor beta chain is drawn from a study of graft-versus-host responses after intestinal transplantation. The wider study: Each recipient received a multivisceral, liver-intestinal, or isolated intestinal graft. Tacrolimus and steroids were given for about 3 years to all recipients after anti-thymocyte globulin induction.

Regarding the study as a whole: Ileal or blood samples showed some GvH clones first, and such clones were also found in recipient marrow. Among circulating GvH clones, peak levels were associated with early post-transplant declines in HvG clones.

The CDR3 length is 17 residues. Germline V CDR1 and CDR2: SGHVS, FQNEAQ. Trimming stripped 1 base from V and 7 bases from J, with 23 bases between. Here immunoSEQ multiplex PCR was the method, and the copy in TCRdb shows in-frame clones only, minus some. The data hold over 80,000 clones, with roughly 91% observed a single time. Concerning this clone: The antigen is unknown.

The chain uses TRBV7-8 and TRBJ2-7; D might be TRBD1 (7 bases). The sequences come from unstimulated CD4+ T cells sorted from spleen or lymph node cells, collected before transplant. The sequence derives from a human donor who was the organ donor for an intestinal transplant. This CDR3 is CASSLGYQLAGGREQYF. Written as DNA, the CDR3 is TGTGCCAGCAGCTTAGGGTATCAGTTGGCAGGGGGGCGAGAGCAGTACTTC. The full variable domain, its missing parts supplied by reference TRBV7-8 and TRBJ2-7, is GAGVSQSPRYKVAKRGQDVALRCDPISGHVSLFWYQQALGQGPEFLTYFQNEAQLDKSGLPSDRFFAERPEGSVSTLKIQRTQQEDSAVYLCASSLGYQLAGGREQYFGPGTRLTVT.